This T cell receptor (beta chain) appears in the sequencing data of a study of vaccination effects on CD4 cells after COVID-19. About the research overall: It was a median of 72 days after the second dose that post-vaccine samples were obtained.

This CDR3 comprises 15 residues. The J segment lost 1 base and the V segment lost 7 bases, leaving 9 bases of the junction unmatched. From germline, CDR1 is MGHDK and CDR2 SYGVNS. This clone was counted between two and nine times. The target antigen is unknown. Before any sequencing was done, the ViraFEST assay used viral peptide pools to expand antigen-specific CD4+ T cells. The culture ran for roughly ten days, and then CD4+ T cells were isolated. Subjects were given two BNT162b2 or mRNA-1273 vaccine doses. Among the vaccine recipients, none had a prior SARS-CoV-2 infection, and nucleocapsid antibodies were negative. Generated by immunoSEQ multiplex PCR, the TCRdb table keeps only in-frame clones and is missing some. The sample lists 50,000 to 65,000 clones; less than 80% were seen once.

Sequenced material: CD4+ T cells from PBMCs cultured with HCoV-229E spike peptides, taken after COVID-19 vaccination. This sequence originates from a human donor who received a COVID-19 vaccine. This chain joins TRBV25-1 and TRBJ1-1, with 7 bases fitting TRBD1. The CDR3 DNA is TGTGCCAGCACCCGGGCAGGGACAGCGAACACTGAAGCTTTCTTT. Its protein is CASTRAGTANTEAFF.